This T cell receptor (beta chain) was documented in a study of tumor-infiltrating lymphocytes in primary liver carcinoma. The CDR3 runs 16 residues. The germline V gene has CDR1 SGHAT and CDR2 FQNNGV. The template, about 550 ng total RNA, yielded TCR beta cDNA made with a constant-region primer. ARM-PCR was slightly modified, and three nested multiplex PCR rounds with it gave rise to the TCR beta libraries. TRBV1-TRBV30 forward primers paired with a C-beta reverse primer drove the first two PCR rounds, roughly 9 cycles each. Each CDR3 protein is one row after TCRdb ran MiXCR on the multiplex PCR reads. The sample gives some 50,000 distinct CDR3 sequences, less than 75% of which show up once; 25% to 30% is in the top ten. Note on this clonotype: Its antigen is undetermined.

Findings and limits, study-wide: Reduced overlap was seen in tumor-adjacent and tumor-blood pairs versus tumor region pairs. Blood fell significantly below tumors in its top-250-clone fraction (p = 0.039).

Without any cell sorting, roughly 20-33 mg of bulk tissue yielded co-extracted RNA and DNA. Samples were taken from five separate regions of every tumor. This chain joins TRBV11-2 and TRBJ2-1; 16 nucleotides agree with TRBD2. Sequencing was carried out using liver tumor tissue from sampling region 5. Subset defined: tumor region T5, tumor centre. The clonotype originates from a man aged 35-49 years with primary liver carcinoma and hepatitis B virus infection. CDR3 sequence reads: CSSSPGLAGGVGEQFF. The DNA of the CDR3 is TGTAGCAGCAGCCCGGGACTAGCGGGAGGGGTGGGTGAGCAGTTCTTC.